One sample yielded the 12 T cell receptor beta chains listed below, sequenced in a study of blood T cell repertoires in COVID-19. The repertoire was sequenced with immunoSEQ multiplex PCR; TCRdb's copy has only in-frame clones and lacks some. The data show a few hundred thousand clones, roughly 86% seen once. Sequenced material: peripheral blood. The origin of the receptors is a woman aged 45-60 years with acute or convalescent COVID-19.

The chain uses TRBV30 and TRBJ2-5; D might be TRBD2 (7 bases). Germline CDR1 GTSNPN, CDR2 SVGIG (reference sequence). Trimming left V 3 bases short and J 3 bases short, with 14 bases between. This CDR3 spans 14 amino acids. The CDR3 is CAWSFGGGEETQYF. In DNA form, the CDR3 reads TGTGCCTGGAGCTTTGGAGGGGGGGAAGAGACCCAGTACTTC.

The chain carries TRBV28 and TRBJ2-5; 12 bases agree with TRBD2. The CDR3 has 18 residues. Per the germline V gene, CDR1 is MDHEN and CDR2 is SYDVKM. Losses at the gene ends were 5 bases for V and 2 bases for J; bases not matched to a gene: 12. The CDR3 here is CASSLGYLAGGGQETQYF. In DNA, the CDR3 is TGTGCCAGCAGTCTCGGGTATCTAGCGGGAGGGGGGCAAGAGACCCAGTACTTC.

The rearrangement links TRBV11-3 to TRBJ2-3; D may be TRBD2 (6 bases). Trimming took off 4 bases at V and 3 bases at J, with 8 bases between the two ends. Germline CDR1 SGHNT, CDR2 YENEEA. The CDR3 contains 13 residues. The CDR3 nucleotides are TGTGCCAGCAGCTCTAGCGCAACAGATACGCAGTATTTT. It yields the protein CASSSSATDTQYF.

The rearrangement links TRBV29-1 to TRBJ2-3; D perhaps matches TRBD2 (5 bases). The CDR3 is 10 amino acids. Germline CDR1 and CDR2: SQVTM and ANQGSEA. The ends were cut back, 7 bases at V and 6 bases at J, with 8 bases in the middle. CDR3 in DNA: TGCAGCGCGGAGCGGGATACGCAGTATTTT. It translates to CSAERDTQYF.

V is TRBV7-3 and J is TRBJ2-1, with 10 bases matching TRBD2. Looked up from germline, CDR1 is SGHTA and CDR2 is FQGTGA. J gave up 4 bases and V 0 bases, and 0 bases lay outside the gene matches. CDR3 length equals 15 residues. CDR3 residues: CASSLTAGGYNEQFF. The DNA for the CDR3 is TGTGCCAGCAGCTTAACAGCGGGAGGGTACAATGAGCAGTTCTTC.

The J gene is TRBJ1-1, the V gene TRBV19; 7 bases line up with TRBD1. The CDR3 is made up of 13 amino acids. Germline V CDR1 and CDR2: LNHDA, SQIVND (reference sequence). The ends lost 3 bases at V and 5 bases at J; junction bases unmatched: 3. CDR3 coding DNA: TGTGCCAGTAGTATCGACAGGGTTACTGAAGCTTTCTTT. Its protein product is CASSIDRVTEAFF.

This chain connects TRBV27 to TRBJ2-4; 11 bases agree with TRBD2. V shed 5 bases and J 6 bases; nucleotides not matched to a gene: 6. Germline V gene data show CDR1 as MNHEY and CDR2 as SMNVEV (reference sequence). The CDR3 is 15 amino acids. The CDR3 bases are TGTGCCAGCAGTACCCTAGCGGGGGGACGAAACATTCAGTACTTC. This encodes CASSTLAGGRNIQYF.

The CDR3 is CASSQEYEGGFHQETQYF. The CDR3 DNA reads TGCGCCAGCAGCCAAGAATACGAGGGGGGGTTCCACCAAGAGACCCAGTACTTC. This sequence joins TRBV4-3 and TRBJ2-5; D might be TRBD2 (7 bases). The germline V gene encodes CDR1 LGHNA and CDR2 YSLEER. This CDR3 is built from 18 residues. V lost 0 bases and J 0 bases, leaving 17 bases between the germline ends.

This chain links TRBV7-2 with TRBJ2-1; 9 bases align to TRBD2. The trim removed 3 bases at V and 8 bases at J, leaving 5 bases unmatched. The CDR3 totals 14 residues. CDR1 SGHTA and CDR2 FQGNSA come from the germline V gene. CDR3 sequence: CASSFGGRAYEQFF. CDR3 coding DNA: TGTGCCAGCAGCTTTGGCGGGAGGGCCTATGAGCAGTTCTTC.

The rearrangement joins TRBV5-1 to TRBJ1-2; 8 nucleotides agree with TRBD1. The junction had 5 bases not matched to a gene; V was cut back by 3 bases and J by 4 bases. The CDR3 runs 14 residues. CDR1 and CDR2 (germline): SGHRS, YFSETQ. The CDR3 DNA reads TGCGCCAGCAGCTCCGGACAGGGTGGCTATGGCTACACCTTC. This codes for CASSSGQGGYGYTF. Full variable domain (outside the CDR3, taken from reference TRBV5-1 and TRBJ1-2): KAGVTQTPRYLIKTRGQQVTLSCSPISGHRSVSWYQQTPGQGLQFLFEYFSETQRNKGNFPGRFSGRQFSNSRSEMNVSTLELGDSALYLCASSSGQGGYGYTFGSGTRLTVV.

The chain couples TRBV10-3 to TRBJ2-5; possibly TRBD1 for D (6 bases). V lost 10 bases and J lost 3, with 18 bases in between. Germline CDR1 reads ENHRY; CDR2 reads SYGVKD. This CDR3 is built from 14 residues. This CDR3 reads CATTGLSEKETQYF. The CDR3 DNA is TGTGCCACCACAGGGCTCTCGGAAAAAGAGACCCAGTACTTC.

Remarks on this clone: One end of the junction does not line up with germline, which may come from a read error. The chain couples TRBV4-2 to TRBJ2-7, with TRBD1 identical over 7 bases. This CDR3 has 16 amino acids. Germline V gene data show CDR1 as LGHNA and CDR2 as YNFKEQ. The DNA of the CDR3 is TGTGCCAGCAGTCAAGAAGGGGGCAGGGTTCGGTACGAGCAGTACTTC. Its translation: CASSQEGGRVRYEQYF.